This TCR beta chain was captured in a study of T cell repertoires in aging, cancer and after chemotherapy. Study-level background: Donors were grouped into six age bands spanning 30 or younger through 70 or older.

Amplification of TCR beta used genomic DNA extracted from peripheral blood. A mixed TRB-A/B primer pool amplified rearranged TRB by multiplex touch-down PCR. One entry per CDR3 protein results from TCRdb running MiXCR on the multiplex PCR reads. Of about 12,000 distinct CDR3 sequences in the sample, 31% were seen once. This CDR3 spans 13 amino acids. Germline values: CDR1 KGHSH, CDR2 LQKENI. Deletions cut 7 bases from V and 3 bases from J, with 13 bases between. The clonotype was recovered from a human donor in good health. The donor label of this sample is uncertain. Source material: blood. The chain joins TRBV18 to TRBJ2-7; D is possibly TRBD1 (6 bases). CDR3 nucleotides: TGTGCCAGCTACGGGACATCGGGCTACGAGCAGTACTTC. Translating gives CASYGTSGYEQYF.